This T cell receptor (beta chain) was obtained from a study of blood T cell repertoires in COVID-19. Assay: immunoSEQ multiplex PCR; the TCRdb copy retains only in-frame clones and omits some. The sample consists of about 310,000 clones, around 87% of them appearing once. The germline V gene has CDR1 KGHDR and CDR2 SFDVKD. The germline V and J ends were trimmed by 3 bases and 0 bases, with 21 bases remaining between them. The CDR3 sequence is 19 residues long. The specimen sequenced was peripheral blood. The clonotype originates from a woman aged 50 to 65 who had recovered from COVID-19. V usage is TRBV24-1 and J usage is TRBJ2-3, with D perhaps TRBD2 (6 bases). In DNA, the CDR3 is TGTGCCACCAGTGATACCACTAGCCGTTCCTACTCTAGCACAGATACGCAGTATTTT. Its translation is CATSDTTSRSYSSTDTQYF.